What follows are 16 T cell receptor beta chains derived from one specimen sequenced in a study of blood T cells in healthy people across ages. Alongside a J-beta primer mix, a sample-barcoded 5' primer served in a second PCR lasting roughly 6 to 12 cycles. Each CDR3 protein gets one entry after TCRdb re-called the 5' RACE reads with MiXCR. The table has some 900,000 distinct CDR3 sequences, around 30% seen once. The source material was blood. The origin of the receptors is an elderly woman in good health.

Regarding this clonotype: One base away lies a much larger clone, so this may be a sequencing read error. CDR3 sequence: CASSSAKKQYF. CDR3 DNA: TGTGCCAGCAGTTCCGCTAAGAAGCAGTACTTC. The rearrangement uses TRBV12-3 or TRBV12-4 and TRBJ2-7; D gene unclear. There are 11 residues in the CDR3. Trimming stripped 4 bases from V and 8 bases from J, with 9 bases between.

This clonotype was seen repeatedly, ten times or more. V usage is TRBV7-9 and J usage is TRBJ2-3; D not resolved. In germline, CDR1 is SEHNR, CDR2 FQNEAQ (reference sequence). The CDR3 consists of 14 residues. Trimming took off 0 bases at V and 4 bases at J, with 8 bases between the two ends. The CDR3 region is CASSLARQADTQYF. CDR3 in DNA: TGTGCCAGCAGCTTAGCGCGTCAGGCAGATACGCAGTATTTT.

Comment on this clonotype: This may come from a read error, since a much larger clone is one base off. CDR3 in amino acids: CASSRSGEANLGETQYF. CDR3 sequence (DNA): TGTGCCAGCAGTCGTAGCGGGGAGGCAAATTTAGGGGAGACCCAGTACTTC. The genes are TRBV28 and TRBJ2-5, with 8 bases lining up with TRBD2. The ends lost 5 bases at V and 5 bases at J; junction bases unmatched: 16. The germline CDR1 and CDR2 sequences are MDHEN and SYDVKM. CDR3 size: 17 residues.

The chain couples TRBV5-6 to TRBJ1-4, with 8 bases fitting TRBD1. The CDR3 consists of 13 residues. J lost 12 bases, V lost 3 bases, and 7 bases had no gene match. Germline CDR1 and CDR2: SGHDT and YYEEEE. The CDR3 DNA follows: TGTGCCAGCAGCTCGGACAGGGCAAGGGAACTGTTTTTT. This translates into CASSSDRARELFF.

Turning to this clonotype: Given a much more abundant clone one base away, this may be a read error. The chain couples TRBV7-2 to TRBJ2-3; D is possibly TRBD1 or TRBD2 (5 bases each). This CDR3 comprises 15 residues. The germline CDR1 and CDR2 sequences are SGHTA and FQGNSA. V was pared by 6 bases and J by 2 bases, with 15 bases between. The chain's CDR3 is CASRSQRGTTDTQYF. CDR3 DNA: TGTGCCAGCAGATCACAGAGGGGAACCACAGATACGCAGTATTTT.

Points on this clonotype: This sequence may be a read error, since a much larger clone differs from it by one base. This chain links TRBV6-2 or TRBV6-3 with TRBJ1-2, with 9 positions matching TRBD1. CDR1 is MNHEY, CDR2 SVGEGT, per germline. CDR3 length: 15 amino acids. The CDR3: CAGSSPQGAGYGYTF. The DNA of the CDR3 is TGTGCCGGCAGTTCTCCACAGGGGGCAGGCTATGGCTACACCTTC.

V gene TRBV12-3 or TRBV12-4 combines with J gene TRBJ2-1; maybe TRBD1 (6 bases). The assigned J gene may be wrong: the sequence end matches TRBJ2-7 better. CDR3 length equals 15 residues. CDR3 sequence: CASSLSGQTYNEQYF. The CDR3 coding sequence is TGTGCCAGCAGTCTATCCGGACAGACCTACAATGAGCAGTACTTC.

The chain has TRBV6-4 and TRBJ2-4, with 14 nucleotides matching TRBD2. The germline V gene encodes CDR1 MRHNA and CDR2 SNTAGT. The V gene end was trimmed by 2 bases and the J gene end by 0 bases; junction bases not matched to a gene: 12. This CDR3 has 21 amino acids. The CDR3 DNA reads TGTGCCAGCAGTGACCCAGCTCGGACTAGCGGGGGGCAAATAGCCAAAAACATTCAGTACTTC. Amino acids: CASSDPARTSGGQIAKNIQYF.

The rearrangement links TRBV12-3 or TRBV12-4 to TRBJ2-7, with D possibly being TRBD1 (6 bases). The ends were cut back, 6 bases at V and 6 bases at J, with 15 bases in the middle. The CDR3 totals 13 residues. This CDR3 reads CASSPTGVFEQYF. The DNA of the CDR3 is TGTGCCAGCAGCCCGACAGGTGTCTTCGAGCAGTACTTC.

This clonotype occurred many times. The rearrangement uses TRBV30 and TRBJ2-5; possibly TRBD1 for D (6 bases). Germline-derived CDR1 and CDR2 are GTSNPN and SVGIG (reference sequence). The length of the CDR3 is 18 residues. V shed 3 bases and J shed 4 bases, with 27 bases lying between them. CDR3 sequence reads: CAWRSRPAGVGSRETQYF. Here the CDR3 DNA reads TGTGCCTGGAGATCCCGACCGGCAGGGGTCGGTAGCCGAGAGACCCAGTACTTC.

This rearrangement joins TRBV15 to TRBJ1-5, with D possibly being TRBD1 (5 bases). Trimming shortened V by 1 base and J by 10 bases, and 17 bases separated the two germline ends. This CDR3 is 15 amino acids long. From germline, CDR1 is LNHNV and CDR2 YYDKDF (reference sequence). The CDR3 protein is CATSRAGKTLRPQHF. In DNA, the CDR3 is TGTGCCACCAGCAGAGCAGGGAAGACTCTTCGACCCCAGCATTTT. Complete variable domain (other parts from reference TRBV15 and TRBJ1-5): DAMVIQNPRYQVTQFGKPVTLSCSQTLNHNVMYWYQQKSSQAPKLLFHYYDKDFNNEADTPDNFQSRRPNTSFCFLDIRSPGLGDTAMYLCATSRAGKTLRPQHFGDGTRLSIL.

Comment on this clonotype: The junction does not match germline at one end; this may be a read error. In DNA, the CDR3 is TGTGCCAGCAGCGCGCGAACAGGGGGCGCAATCTTC. Translation gives CASSARTGGAIF. The chain carries TRBV7-2 and TRBJ2-1; the match to TRBD1 covers 9 bases. Germline V lookup: CDR1 SGHTA, CDR2 FQGNSA. There are 12 residues in the CDR3.

This clonotype was seen a handful of times. This chain uses TRBV7-3 with TRBJ2-1; 7 nucleotides align to TRBD1. Germline values: CDR1 SGHTA, CDR2 FQGTGA. The length of the CDR3 is 15 residues. Unmatched junction bases numbered 9, after V lost 5 bases and J lost 5 bases. The CDR3: CASSRQGKGDNEQFF. DNA of the CDR3: TGTGCCAGCAGCAGACAGGGTAAGGGGGACAATGAGCAGTTCTTC.

This clonotype was seen repeatedly, ten times or more. The chain has TRBV6-2 or TRBV6-3 and TRBJ2-5; the match to TRBD2 covers 8 bases. The CDR3 is 15 residues long. Germline CDR1 and CDR2: MNHEY and SVGEGT. The V segment lost 1 base and the J segment 5 bases; nucleotides outside the gene matches: 6. CDR3 sequence: CASSYLMASGETQYF. For the CDR3, the DNA is TGTGCCAGCAGTTACTTGATGGCTAGCGGGGAGACCCAGTACTTC.

This clonotype was seen a single time. At one boundary the junction diverges from the germline segment, which might be a read error. The CDR3 spells CASRQERVYGNTEAFF. DNA for the CDR3: TGCGCCAGCAGGCAAGAAAGGGTTTACGGGAACACTGAAGCTTTCTTT. The chain joins TRBV4-3 to TRBJ1-1; D call uncertain. CDR1 and CDR2 from the germline V gene are LGHNA and YSLEER. The CDR3 is made up of 16 amino acids.

This clonotype was counted a few times. This rearrangement joins TRBV20-1 to TRBJ2-1, with D perhaps given as TRBD1 or TRBD2 (5 bases each). This CDR3 has 13 residues. Germline V CDR1 and CDR2: DFQATT, SNEGSKA (reference sequence). Trimming cost V 7 bases and J 3 bases, with 13 bases left between them. CDR3 amino acids: CSVRGGLYNEQFF. The CDR3 bases are TGCAGTGTTAGGGGCGGACTCTACAATGAGCAGTTCTTC.